The rows below give T cell receptor beta chains drawn from one sample of a study of CD8 T cells in Susac syndrome. TCRdb independently ran MiXCR on the immunoSEQ multiplex PCR reads; one entry per CDR3 protein. Of 80,000 or so distinct CDR3 sequences in the sample, about 93% were seen once. Sequencing was carried out using CD4+ T cells from PBMCs. All receptors derive from a human donor with Susac syndrome. The CDR3 runs from the conserved cysteine through the conserved F or W. The D gene is left open where the match is weak. Clone size is stated in some rows and not others, as once, few, many or a class when expanded.

J gene: TRBJ2-1
clone size: -
D gene: TRBD1
V gene: TRBV7-9
CDR3 protein: CASSLLMPGQAHNEQFF
CDR3 DNA: TGTGCCAGCAGCTTACTCATGCCGGGACAGGCCCACAATGAGCAGTTCTTC

J gene: TRBJ2-7
clone size: -
D gene: -
V gene: TRBV28
CDR3 protein: CASSGGGEVGYHTF
CDR3 DNA: TGTGCCAGCTCCGGGGGAGGAGAGGTGGGATATCATACGTTC

J gene: TRBJ2-5
clone size: -
D gene: TRBD1
V gene: TRBV4-3
CDR3 protein: CASSQRTGFGRETQYF
CDR3 DNA: TGCGCCAGCAGCCAGAGGACAGGCTTTGGGCGAGAGACCCAGTACTTC

J gene: TRBJ2-6
clone size: few
D gene: TRBD2
V gene: TRBV7-2
CDR3 protein: CASSASGRYSGANVLTF
CDR3 DNA: TGTGCCAGCAGCGCTAGCGGGAGGTACTCTGGGGCCAACGTCCTGACTTTC

J gene: TRBJ2-1
clone size: few
D gene: TRBD1
V gene: TRBV18
CDR3 protein: CASSPDRDNEQFF
CDR3 DNA: TGTGCCAGCTCGCCTGACAGGGATAATGAGCAGTTCTTC

J gene: TRBJ1-2
clone size: -
D gene: -
V gene: TRBV29-1
CDR3 protein: CSVLSQGGYTF
CDR3 DNA: TGCAGCGTCCTCTCCCAGGGAGGCTACACCTTC

J gene: TRBJ2-3
clone size: -
D gene: -
V gene: TRBV24-1
CDR3 protein: CATSQESTDTQYF
CDR3 DNA: TGTGCCACCAGTCAGGAGAGCACAGATACGCAGTATTTT

J gene: TRBJ2-2
clone size: -
D gene: TRBD1
V gene: TRBV6-6
CDR3 protein: CASSRQGTNTGELFF
CDR3 DNA: TGTGCCAGCAGCCGACAGGGAACGAACACCGGGGAGCTGTTTTTT

J gene: TRBJ1-1
clone size: -
D gene: TRBD1
V gene: TRBV6-1
CDR3 protein: CASSTTGQGRTEAFF
CDR3 DNA: TGTGCCAGCAGTACTACCGGACAGGGGCGAACTGAAGCTTTCTTT

J gene: TRBJ2-5
clone size: -
D gene: -
V gene: TRBV25-1
CDR3 protein: CASSRETQYF
CDR3 DNA: TGTGCCAGCAGCCGAGAGACCCAGTACTTC

J gene: TRBJ2-6
clone size: -
D gene: -
V gene: TRBV29-1
CDR3 protein: CSVVPQSGANVLTF
CDR3 DNA: TGCAGCGTTGTCCCCCAGTCTGGGGCCAACGTCCTGACTTTC

J gene: TRBJ2-2
clone size: -
D gene: -
V gene: TRBV20-1
CDR3 protein: CSAFPSGTGELFF
CDR3 DNA: TGCAGTGCTTTTCCTAGTGGCACCGGGGAGCTGTTTTTT

J gene: TRBJ2-5
clone size: -
D gene: TRBD1
V gene: TRBV6-5
CDR3 protein: CASRYPGQGRETQYF
CDR3 DNA: TGTGCCAGCAGGTACCCGGGACAGGGTCGGGAGACCCAGTACTTC

J gene: TRBJ2-5
clone size: -
D gene: -
V gene: TRBV2
CDR3 protein: CASGGVSAGETQYF
CDR3 DNA: TGTGCCAGCGGGGGAGTTTCGGCGGGTGAGACCCAGTACTTC

J gene: TRBJ2-7
clone size: -
D gene: TRBD2
V gene: TRBV3-1
CDR3 protein: CASSQPGLAVYEQYF
CDR3 DNA: TGTGCCAGCAGCCAACCGGGACTAGCAGTCTACGAGCAGTACTTC

J gene: TRBJ2-7
clone size: -
D gene: -
V gene: TRBV3-1
CDR3 protein: CASSQVAGRTEQYF
CDR3 DNA: TGTGCCAGCAGCCAAGTGGCGGGTCGTACCGAGCAGTACTTC

J gene: TRBJ2-1
clone size: -
D gene: -
V gene: TRBV5-6
CDR3 protein: CASSLVGASSYNEQFF
CDR3 DNA: TGTGCCAGCAGCTTGGTGGGGGCGAGCTCCTACAATGAGCAGTTCTTC

J gene: TRBJ2-7
clone size: -
D gene: -
V gene: TRBV28
CDR3 protein: CASSRGVLSYEQYF
CDR3 DNA: TGTGCCAGCAGTCGCGGGGTACTATCCTACGAGCAGTACTTC

J gene: TRBJ1-6
clone size: -
D gene: -
V gene: TRBV20-1
CDR3 protein: CSARDVVGRAASPLHF
CDR3 DNA: TGCAGTGCTAGAGATGTCGTGGGCAGGGCGGCTTCACCCCTCCACTTT

J gene: TRBJ2-7
clone size: -
D gene: TRBD1
V gene: TRBV5-1
CDR3 protein: CASTPRTGSSYEQYF
CDR3 DNA: TGCGCCAGCACGCCCCGGACAGGGAGCTCCTACGAGCAGTACTTC

J gene: TRBJ1-5
clone size: once
D gene: TRBD1
V gene: TRBV30
CDR3 protein: CAWSVLGRGTDNQPQHF
CDR3 DNA: TGTGCCTGGAGTGTACTGGGCAGGGGGACCGATAATCAGCCCCAGCATTTT

J gene: TRBJ1-3
clone size: -
D gene: -
V gene: TRBV2
CDR3 protein: CASGTGLGAGNTIYF
CDR3 DNA: TGTGCCAGCGGAACAGGGTTGGGGGCTGGAAACACCATATATTTT

J gene: TRBJ2-1
clone size: -
D gene: -
V gene: TRBV18
CDR3 protein: CASSPPGRNQQFF
CDR3 DNA: TGTGCCAGCTCACCCCCGGGACGAAACCAGCAGTTCTTC

J gene: TRBJ2-5
clone size: -
D gene: TRBD2
V gene: TRBV7-2
CDR3 protein: CASSAGGYQETQYF
CDR3 DNA: TGTGCCAGTTCAGCGGGGGGGTACCAAGAGACCCAGTACTTC

J gene: TRBJ1-2
clone size: -
D gene: -
V gene: TRBV3-1
CDR3 protein: CASSQGRAAANYGYTF
CDR3 DNA: TGTGCCAGCAGCCAAGGGAGGGCGGCGGCTAACTATGGCTACACCTTC

J gene: TRBJ1-2
clone size: -
D gene: -
V gene: TRBV5-4
CDR3 protein: CASRKWVGNYGYTF
CDR3 DNA: TGTGCCAGCAGAAAGTGGGTGGGAAACTATGGCTACACCTTC

J gene: TRBJ2-1
clone size: -
D gene: TRBD2
V gene: TRBV20-1
CDR3 protein: CSARPYGAGVSYNEQFF
CDR3 DNA: TGCAGTGCTAGACCCTACGGGGCGGGAGTCTCCTACAATGAGCAGTTCTTC

J gene: TRBJ2-6
clone size: -
D gene: -
V gene: TRBV29-1
CDR3 protein: CSISVGGANVLTF
CDR3 DNA: TGCAGTATAAGTGTCGGTGGGGCCAACGTCCTGACTTTC

J gene: TRBJ2-7
clone size: -
D gene: -
V gene: TRBV2
CDR3 protein: CASTKEGGRSYEQYF
CDR3 DNA: TGTGCCAGCACCAAAGAGGGGGGAAGGTCCTACGAGCAGTACTTC

J gene: TRBJ2-7
clone size: -
D gene: -
V gene: TRBV28
CDR3 protein: CASSFGRPPYEQYF
CDR3 DNA: TGTGCCAGCAGTTTTGGCAGGCCTCCCTACGAGCAGTACTTC

J gene: TRBJ1-1
clone size: -
D gene: -
V gene: TRBV5-1
CDR3 protein: CASSFQENTEAFF
CDR3 DNA: TGCGCCAGCAGCTTCCAGGAGAACACTGAAGCTTTCTTT

J gene: TRBJ2-1
clone size: -
D gene: -
V gene: TRBV6-2/TRBV6-3
CDR3 protein: CASSYTGYGEQFF
CDR3 DNA: TGTGCCAGCAGTTACACAGGGTACGGTGAGCAGTTCTTC

J gene: TRBJ1-2
clone size: -
D gene: -
V gene: TRBV20-1
CDR3 protein: CSARDTRGEGYTF
CDR3 DNA: TGCAGTGCTAGAGATACCCGGGGTGAAGGCTACACCTTC

J gene: TRBJ2-2
clone size: -
D gene: -
V gene: TRBV2
CDR3 protein: CASWLTGELFF
CDR3 DNA: TGTGCCAGTTGGCTAACCGGGGAGCTGTTTTTT

J gene: TRBJ2-3
clone size: -
D gene: -
V gene: TRBV7-2
CDR3 protein: CASSPLSGTDTQYF
CDR3 DNA: TGTGCCAGCAGCCCCCTGTCCGGCACAGATACGCAGTATTTT

J gene: TRBJ1-1
clone size: -
D gene: TRBD1
V gene: TRBV28
CDR3 protein: CASRLQGFTEAFF
CDR3 DNA: TGTGCCAGCAGATTACAGGGGTTCACTGAAGCTTTCTTT

J gene: TRBJ1-4
clone size: -
D gene: -
V gene: TRBV30
CDR3 protein: CAWSGTPNEKLFF
CDR3 DNA: TGTGCCTGGAGTGGGACACCTAATGAAAAACTGTTTTTT

J gene: TRBJ1-5
clone size: -
D gene: -
V gene: TRBV3-1
CDR3 protein: CASSQGQGGKSNQPQHF
CDR3 DNA: TGTGCCAGCAGCCAGGGGCAGGGTGGGAAATCTAATCAGCCCCAGCATTTT

J gene: TRBJ2-3
clone size: -
D gene: TRBD2
V gene: TRBV6-5
CDR3 protein: CASSSRLAPTDTQYF
CDR3 DNA: TGTGCCAGCAGTTCCCGACTAGCGCCCACAGATACGCAGTATTTT